This T cell receptor (beta chain) is from a study of blood T cell repertoires in COVID-19. The study recruited people aged 18 to 89 years across around 23 US areas. Germline V gene data show CDR1 as SGHVS and CDR2 as FQNEAQ. Unmatched junction bases numbered 2, after V lost 2 bases and J lost 6 bases. There are 14 residues in the CDR3. The repertoire was sequenced with immunoSEQ multiplex PCR; TCRdb's copy has only in-frame clones and lacks some. The data hold about 140,000 clones, with roughly 81% observed a single time. This clone was found once. This chain joins TRBV7-8 and TRBJ2-4, with TRBD2 matching over 9 bases. The TCR was taken from a woman aged 50 to 60 with acute COVID-19. The sequenced material came from PBMCs or T cells enriched from blood (not recorded which). CDR3 in amino acids: CASSLILAGNIQYF. The CDR3 nucleotides are TGTGCCAGCAGCTTAATACTAGCGGGAAACATTCAGTACTTC. Full variable domain (remainder filled in from reference TRBV7-8 and TRBJ2-4): GAGVSQSPRYKVAKRGQDVALRCDPISGHVSLFWYQQALGQGPEFLTYFQNEAQLDKSGLPSDRFFAERPEGSVSTLKIQRTQQEDSAVYLCASSLILAGNIQYFGAGTRLSVL.